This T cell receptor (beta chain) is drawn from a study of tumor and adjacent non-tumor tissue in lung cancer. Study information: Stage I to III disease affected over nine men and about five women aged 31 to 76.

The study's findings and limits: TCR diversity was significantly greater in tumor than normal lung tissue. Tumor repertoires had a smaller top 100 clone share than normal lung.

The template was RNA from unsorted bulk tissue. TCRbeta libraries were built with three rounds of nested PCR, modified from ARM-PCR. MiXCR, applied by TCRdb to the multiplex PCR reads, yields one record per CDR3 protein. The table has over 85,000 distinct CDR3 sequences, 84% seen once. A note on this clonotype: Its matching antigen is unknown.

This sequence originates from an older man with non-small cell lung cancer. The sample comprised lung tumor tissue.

The CDR3 DNA is TGTGCCACCAGTGATCATTCCGGGACAGGGGGCCGCGACCACACCTTC. Translation gives CATSDHSGTGGRDHTF. V and J are TRBV24-1 and TRBJ1-2, with TRBD1 identical over 12 bases. Germline lookup yields CDR1 KGHDR and CDR2 SFDVKD. Germline trimming cut 3 bases from V and 12 bases from J; bases unmatched to any gene: 13. The CDR3 runs 16 residues.